Below, 20 T cell receptor beta chains from the same sample are listed, as sequenced in a study of T cell repertoires in cytomegalovirus infection. TCRdb itself ran the reads through MiXCR, one entry per CDR3 protein. Here the sample spans roughly 760,000 distinct CDR3 sequences, less than 40% being singletons. The sample was PBMCs. Receptors originate from a human donor in good health (CMV status not recorded). Some clones in this sample may be carry-over from other donors' samples.

This chain connects TRBV27 to TRBJ2-7; TRBD2 aligns across 8 bases. J lost 5 bases, V lost 3 bases, and 6 bases had no gene match. Germline loops: CDR1 MNHEY, CDR2 SMNVEV (reference sequence). The CDR3 has 14 residues. CDR3 sequence (DNA): TGTGCCAGCAGTTTGTTAGCGGGATACCACGAGCAGTACTTC. Translation: CASSLLAGYHEQYF.

This clonotype turned up a few times. The rearrangement uses TRBV2 and TRBJ1-1; weak D call: TRBD1 (5 bases). The V end lost 7 bases, the J end lost 3 bases, and 12 bases lay between the germline ends. Germline V CDR1 and CDR2: SNHLY, FYNNEI. The CDR3 is made up of 13 amino acids. As DNA, the CDR3 is TGTGCCAGCACTGAGGAGGGGCACACTGAAGCTTTCTTT. Translation: CASTEEGHTEAFF.

In DNA form, the CDR3 reads TGCAGTGCTCCTACGACAGGGGTGAACTATGGCTACACCTTC. This sequence encodes CSAPTTGVNYGYTF. V is TRBV20-1 and J is TRBJ1-2; 8 nucleotides line up with TRBD1. The CDR3 is 14 amino acids. Germline loops: CDR1 DFQATT, CDR2 SNEGSKA (reference sequence). The ends lost 5 bases at V and 2 bases at J; junction bases unmatched: 7.

Only a few counts were recorded for this clonotype. V and J are TRBV27 and TRBJ2-3, with 9 bases aligning to TRBD2. Germline CDR1 reads MNHEY; CDR2 reads SMNVEV (reference sequence). The CDR3 has 18 amino acids. Trimming took 1 base from V and 0 from J; bases not matched to a gene: 8. The CDR3 here is CASSLFGSAGGSTDTQYF. DNA of the CDR3: TGTGCCAGCAGTTTATTCGGGTCGGCGGGAGGGAGCACAGATACGCAGTATTTT.

The chain's CDR3 is CASSEDPNSYNEKLFF. The CDR3 region has the DNA TGCGCCAGCAGTGAGGACCCGAACAGTTATAATGAAAAACTGTTTTTT. V and J are TRBV10-2 and TRBJ1-4; unclear D gene. Looked up from germline, CDR1 is WSHSY and CDR2 is SAAADI. The length of the CDR3 is 16 residues. The V and J ends lost 2 bases and 4 bases respectively, with 14 bases between them.

This clonotype has a handful of counts. The rearrangement links TRBV7-2 to TRBJ1-1, with D maybe TRBD1 (6 bases). Trimming took off 2 bases at V and 2 bases at J, with 9 bases between the two ends. Germline V CDR1 and CDR2: SGHTA, FQGNSA. This CDR3 has 14 residues. CDR3 sequence: CASSLPGTNTEAFF. Written as DNA, the CDR3 is TGTGCCAGCAGCTTACCGGGGACAAACACTGAAGCTTTCTTT.

This clonotype was detected only a few times. This chain links TRBV28 with TRBJ2-7; D not certain. Germline V gene data show CDR1 as MDHEN and CDR2 as SYDVKM. CDR3 length equals 14 residues. Trimming removed 6 bases from V and 0 bases from J, with 12 bases in between. The CDR3 bases are TGTGCCAGCAGGGCGAGCAGGACCTCCTACGAGCAGTACTTC. Amino acid sequence: CASRASRTSYEQYF.

The V and J genes are TRBV29-1 and TRBJ2-7, with D tentatively TRBD2 (6 bases). The CDR3 spans 12 residues. CDR1 SQVTM and CDR2 ANQGSEA come from the germline V gene. V lost 7 bases, J lost 0 bases, and 10 bases lay in between. The CDR3 here is CSGGTYSYEQYF. CDR3 nucleotide sequence: TGCAGCGGGGGGACTTACTCCTACGAGCAGTACTTC.

The chain uses TRBV15 and TRBJ2-7; 10 bases are a match to TRBD2. V gave up 1 base and J gave up 4 bases; unmatched junction bases: 4. The CDR3 is made up of 15 amino acids. Germline assignment: CDR1 LNHNV and CDR2 YYDKDF (reference sequence). The CDR3 spells CATSRARTSGYEQYF. The CDR3 region has the DNA TGTGCCACCAGCAGAGCCCGGACTAGCGGTTACGAGCAGTACTTC.

This clonotype was counted between two and nine times. The chain combines TRBV6-5 with TRBJ2-2; D is ambiguous. The CDR3 contains 14 residues. V was trimmed by 4 bases and J by 8 bases, leaving 14 bases between them. Germline loops: CDR1 MNHEY, CDR2 SVGAGI. The CDR3 region is CASSSAVLVGELFF. CDR3 DNA sequence: TGTGCCAGCAGTTCGGCTGTGTTGGTGGGGGAGCTGTTTTTT.

This clonotype was counted between two and nine times. CDR3 in amino acids: CASSSRTGENYGYTF. In DNA form, the CDR3 reads TGTGCCAGCAGTTCGAGGACAGGGGAGAACTATGGCTACACCTTC. This rearrangement joins TRBV6-6 to TRBJ1-2, with 9 bases identical to TRBD1. The CDR3 sequence is 15 residues long. V lost 4 bases and J lost 2; bases outside the gene matches: 5. CDR1 MNHNY and CDR2 SVGAGI come from the germline V gene (reference sequence).

The genes are TRBV5-4 and TRBJ2-1; D assignment may be TRBD1 or TRBD2 (5 bases each). V lost 4 bases to trimming and J lost 9 bases, with 29 bases between them. CDR3 length: 18 amino acids. CDR1 and CDR2 (germline): SGHNT, YYREEE (reference sequence). The CDR3 region has the DNA TGTGCCAGCAGCCCAGACAGTGATCTAGCTCCCGATGTGGGTGAGCAGTTCTTC. Translating gives CASSPDSDLAPDVGEQFF.

This chain uses TRBV18 with TRBJ2-7; D perhaps matches TRBD1 (5 bases). V lost 3 bases, J lost 0 bases, and 12 bases lay in between. CDR3 size: 15 residues. The V gene's germline CDR1 is KGHSH and CDR2 LQKENI. The CDR3 sequence: CASSPQGPLSYEQYF. DNA for the CDR3: TGTGCCAGCTCACCTCAGGGCCCCCTCTCCTACGAGCAGTACTTC.

The rearrangement links TRBV4-2 to TRBJ2-4; D possibly corresponds to TRBD2 (6 bases). The CDR3 is made up of 13 amino acids. Germline values: CDR1 LGHNA, CDR2 YNFKEQ. V was pared by 6 bases and J by 3 bases, with 9 bases between. CDR3: CASSSGYKNIQYF. The DNA of the CDR3 is TGTGCCAGCAGTAGCGGCTACAAAAACATTCAGTACTTC.

V usage is TRBV3-1 and J usage is TRBJ2-5, with D unclear. Deletions cut 0 bases from V and 3 bases from J, with 5 bases between. Germline CDR1 reads LGHDT; CDR2 reads YNNKEL (reference sequence). The CDR3 length is 13 residues. This CDR3 reads CASSQDQEETQYF. In DNA, the CDR3 is TGTGCCAGCAGCCAAGATCAGGAAGAGACCCAGTACTTC.

This clonotype was picked up many times. Written as DNA, the CDR3 is TGTGCCAGCAGCGCCGGGGCAGGCACTGAAGCTTTCTTT. This encodes CASSAGAGTEAFF. This chain joins TRBV7-3 and TRBJ1-1; D is possibly TRBD1 (5 bases). Germline V gene data show CDR1 as SGHTA and CDR2 as FQGTGA. Trimming pared 5 bases from V and 4 bases from J, leaving 11 bases between. The CDR3 contains 13 residues.

The V gene is TRBV19, the J gene TRBJ2-2, with a weak D call TRBD1 (6 bases). V lost 4 bases and J 3 bases, leaving 6 bases between the germline ends. This CDR3 has 13 amino acids. Germline values: CDR1 LNHDA, CDR2 SQIVND (reference sequence). As DNA, the CDR3 is TGTGCCAGTAGTACAGGGGACACCGGGGAGCTGTTTTTT. The encoded protein is CASSTGDTGELFF.

This clonotype occurred many times. The V gene is TRBV7-8, the J gene TRBJ2-1, with D tentatively TRBD1 (6 bases). V was pared by 5 bases and J by 7 bases, with 24 bases between. CDR1 is SGHVS and CDR2 is FQNEAQ in the germline V gene. The CDR3 is 17 amino acids. CDR3 DNA: TGTGCCAGCAGCCGTGGAAGGACAAGGGGGTCAGGTAATGAGCAGTTCTTC. Translation: CASSRGRTRGSGNEQFF.

The DNA for the CDR3 is TGTGCCAGCAGCTTAGGAGGACTAGCGGGGGTCTGGGATACGCAGTATTTT. Translating it yields CASSLGGLAGVWDTQYF. The chain links TRBV11-3 to TRBJ2-3; 13 nucleotides match TRBD2. CDR1 SGHNT and CDR2 YENEEA come from the germline V gene. The CDR3 is made up of 17 amino acids. V gave up 1 base and J gave up 6 bases; unmatched junction bases: 7. Variable domain in full (rest from reference TRBV11-3 and TRBJ2-3): EAGVVQSPRYKIIEKKQPVAFWCNPISGHNTLYWYLQNLGQGPELLIRYENEEAVDDSQLPKDRFSAERLKGVDSTLKIQPAELGDSAVYLCASSLGGLAGVWDTQYFGPGTRLTVL.

The chain carries TRBV5-1 and TRBJ2-7, with D perhaps TRBD2 (5 bases). This CDR3 is built from 13 residues. The V and J ends lost 2 bases and 6 bases respectively, with 12 bases between them. CDR1 is SGHRS, CDR2 YFSETQ, per germline. The CDR3 coding sequence is TGCGCCAGCAGCTTAGAGGGAAGGAGCGAGCAGTACTTC. This translates into CASSLEGRSEQYF.